This T cell receptor (beta chain) was recorded in a study of chemoradiotherapy in HPV16-positive cancers. Repertoires were generated with immunoSEQ multiplex PCR, while TCRdb's copy carries only in-frame clones and drops some. Among 7,500 to 9,500 clones listed, around 74% were seen once. Over chemoradiotherapy, repertoires were sampled more than once. Germline CDR1 is MDHEN and CDR2 is SYDVKM. The CDR3 runs to 15 residues. V lost 10 bases to trimming and J lost 0 bases, with 18 bases between them. Sample: tumor tissue, taken from a patient who underwent chemoradiotherapy. The TCR sequence derives from a human donor with HPV-associated anogenital cancer. This chain connects TRBV28 to TRBJ1-2; D perhaps matches TRBD1 (5 bases). CDR3 sequence reads: CATDGHLPPNYGYTF. The CDR3 coding sequence is TGTGCCACCGATGGACACTTACCGCCTAACTATGGCTACACCTTC.